One T cell receptor beta chain is described in this entry. Samples underwent the assay at deep level. Only in-frame clones appear in the TCRdb table, and some are missing; sequencing was by immunoSEQ multiplex PCR. The table records about 820,000 clones, over 90% of them present only once. CD45RO-negative, CCR7-selected cells formed the naive CD8 fraction, which excluded terminally differentiated effector memory CD45RA+ cells. This specimen belongs to a study of shared clonotypes between healthy human individuals. Per the germline V gene, CDR1 is SEHNR and CDR2 is FQNEAQ (reference sequence). The V and J ends lost 10 bases and 0 bases respectively, with 10 bases between them. This CDR3 spans 13 amino acids.

The chain links TRBV7-9 to TRBJ2-1; D is perhaps TRBD2 (6 bases). Sample: naive CD8+ T cells sorted from blood. The sequence was obtained from a man aged 25 to 40 in good health. CDR3 in amino acids: CATRLGSYNEQFF. The CDR3 coding sequence is TGTGCCACCCGACTAGGCTCCTACAATGAGCAGTTCTTC.